This T cell receptor (beta chain) was documented in a study of early T cells in non-severe SARS-CoV-2 infection. In the study overall: RNA in bulk from unsorted whole blood was sequenced, and chains were unpaired. The study's findings and limits: VDJdb matching, biased toward anti-spike CD8 responses, missed private and CD4 specificities.

Unique molecular identifiers were added to individual cDNA molecules. TCRdb used MiXCR to reprocess the 5' RACE reads, holding one entry per CDR3 protein. Of about 61,000 distinct CDR3 sequences in the sample, 10% to 12% are singletons; the top ten hold 1.5% to 2%. The CDR3 has 13 residues. The germline V gene encodes CDR1 SGHVS and CDR2 FQNEAQ. V was trimmed by 5 bases and J by 0 bases, leaving 7 bases between them. This clonotype was detected ten times or more. The antigen remains undetermined. Sequences were obtained from whole blood. This TCR was recovered from an adult who was a healthcare worker with PCR-confirmed SARS-CoV-2 infection or an uninfected control (not recorded which). V and J are TRBV7-8 and TRBJ1-2, with D unresolved. The CDR3 region is CASSQIANYGYTF. The CDR3 bases are TGTGCCAGCAGCCAGATTGCTAACTATGGCTACACCTTC.